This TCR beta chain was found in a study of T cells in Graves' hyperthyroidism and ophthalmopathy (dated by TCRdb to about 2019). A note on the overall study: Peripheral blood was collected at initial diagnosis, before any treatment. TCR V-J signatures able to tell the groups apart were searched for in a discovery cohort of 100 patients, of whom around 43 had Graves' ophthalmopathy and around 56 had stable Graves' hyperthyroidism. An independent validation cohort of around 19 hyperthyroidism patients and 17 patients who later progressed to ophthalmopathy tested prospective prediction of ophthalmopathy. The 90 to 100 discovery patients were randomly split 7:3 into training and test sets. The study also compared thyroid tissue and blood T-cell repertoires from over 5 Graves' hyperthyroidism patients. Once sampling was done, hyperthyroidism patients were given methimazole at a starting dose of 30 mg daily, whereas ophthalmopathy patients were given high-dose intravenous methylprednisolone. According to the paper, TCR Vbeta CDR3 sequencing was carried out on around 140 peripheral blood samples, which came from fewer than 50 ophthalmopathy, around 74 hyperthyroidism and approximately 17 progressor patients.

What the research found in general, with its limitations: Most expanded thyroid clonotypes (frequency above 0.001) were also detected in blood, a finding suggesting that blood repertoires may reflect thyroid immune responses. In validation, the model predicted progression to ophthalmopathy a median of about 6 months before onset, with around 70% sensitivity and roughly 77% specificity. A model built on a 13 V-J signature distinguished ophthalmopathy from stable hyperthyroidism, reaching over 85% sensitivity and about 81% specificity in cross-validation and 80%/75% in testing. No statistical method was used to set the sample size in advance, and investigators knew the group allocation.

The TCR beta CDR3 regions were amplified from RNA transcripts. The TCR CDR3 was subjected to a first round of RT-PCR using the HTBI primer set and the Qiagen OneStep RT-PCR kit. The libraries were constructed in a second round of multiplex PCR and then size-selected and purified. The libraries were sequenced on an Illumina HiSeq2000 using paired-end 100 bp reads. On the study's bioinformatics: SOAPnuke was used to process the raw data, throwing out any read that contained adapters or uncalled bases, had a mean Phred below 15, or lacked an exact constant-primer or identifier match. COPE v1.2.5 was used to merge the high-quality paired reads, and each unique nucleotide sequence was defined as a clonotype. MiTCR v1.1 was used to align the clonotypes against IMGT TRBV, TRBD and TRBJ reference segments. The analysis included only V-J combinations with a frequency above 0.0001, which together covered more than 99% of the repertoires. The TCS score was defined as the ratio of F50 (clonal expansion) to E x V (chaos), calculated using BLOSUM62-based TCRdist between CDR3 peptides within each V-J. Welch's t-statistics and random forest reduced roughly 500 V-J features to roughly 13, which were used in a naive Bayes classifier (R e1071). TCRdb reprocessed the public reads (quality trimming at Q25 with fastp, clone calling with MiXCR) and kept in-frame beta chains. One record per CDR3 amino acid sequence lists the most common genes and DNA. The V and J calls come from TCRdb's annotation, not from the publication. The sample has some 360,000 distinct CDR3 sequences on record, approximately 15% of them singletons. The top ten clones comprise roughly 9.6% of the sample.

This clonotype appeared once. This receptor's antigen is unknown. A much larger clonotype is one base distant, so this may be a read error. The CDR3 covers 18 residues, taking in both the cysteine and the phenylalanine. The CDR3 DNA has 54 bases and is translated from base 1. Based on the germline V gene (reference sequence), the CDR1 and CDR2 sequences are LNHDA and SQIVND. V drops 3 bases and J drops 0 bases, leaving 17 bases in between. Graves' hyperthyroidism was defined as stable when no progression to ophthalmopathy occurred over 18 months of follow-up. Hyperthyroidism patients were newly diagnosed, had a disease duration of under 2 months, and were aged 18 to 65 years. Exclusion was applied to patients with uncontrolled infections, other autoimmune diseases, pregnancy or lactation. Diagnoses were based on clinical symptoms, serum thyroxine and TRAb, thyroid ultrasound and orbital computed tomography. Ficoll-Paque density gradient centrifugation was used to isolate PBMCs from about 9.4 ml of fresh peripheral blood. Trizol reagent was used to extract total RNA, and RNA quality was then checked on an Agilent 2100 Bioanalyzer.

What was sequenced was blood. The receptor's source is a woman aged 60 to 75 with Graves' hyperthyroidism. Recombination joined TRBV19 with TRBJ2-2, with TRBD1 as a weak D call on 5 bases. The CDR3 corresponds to CASSIRRVWGSNTGELFF. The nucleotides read TGTGCCAGTAGTATCCGTCGTGTTTGGGGCTCGAACACCGGGGAGCTGTTTTTT.